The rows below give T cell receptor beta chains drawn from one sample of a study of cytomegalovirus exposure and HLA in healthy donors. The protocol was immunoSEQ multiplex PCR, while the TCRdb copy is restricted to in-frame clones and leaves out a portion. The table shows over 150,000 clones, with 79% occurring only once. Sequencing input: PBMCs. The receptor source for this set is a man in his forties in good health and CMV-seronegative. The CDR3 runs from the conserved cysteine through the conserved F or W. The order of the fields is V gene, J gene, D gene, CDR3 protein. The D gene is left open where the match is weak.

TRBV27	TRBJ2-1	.	CASSLSKEYNEQFF
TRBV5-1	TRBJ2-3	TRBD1	CASSLVGQGVTDTQYF
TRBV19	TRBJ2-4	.	CASSAYRDIQYF
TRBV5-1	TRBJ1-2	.	CASSLGAFYGYTF
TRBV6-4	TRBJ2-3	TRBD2	CASSEELAGGPDTQYF
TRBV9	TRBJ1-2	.	CASSVDRYYGYTF
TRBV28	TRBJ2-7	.	CASMRQALREEQYF
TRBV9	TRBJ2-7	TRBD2	CASSPGLAAYEQYF
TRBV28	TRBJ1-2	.	CAISSPRGGYTF
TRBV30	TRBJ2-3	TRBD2	CAWRRLAGGDTQYF
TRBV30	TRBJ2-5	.	CAWSDYRDLAAETQYF
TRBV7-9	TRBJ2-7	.	CASSLGTGSSYEQYF
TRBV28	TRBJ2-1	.	CASSLWGSVGDEQFF
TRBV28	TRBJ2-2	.	CASNPRSGELFF
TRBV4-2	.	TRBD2	CASSQRKPGLAGVYEQYF
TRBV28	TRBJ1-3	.	CASSFERNTIYF
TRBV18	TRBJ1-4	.	CASSPHRATNEKLFF
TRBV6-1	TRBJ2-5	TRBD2	CASSRTGLAGETQYF
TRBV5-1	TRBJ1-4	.	CASSLGAGVEKLFF
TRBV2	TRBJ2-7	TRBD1	CASSVQGSYEQYF
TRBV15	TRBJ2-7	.	CATSRDLGQPFEQYF
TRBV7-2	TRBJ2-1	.	CASSSGSYNEQFF
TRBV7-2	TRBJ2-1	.	CAWPAGGGNEQFF
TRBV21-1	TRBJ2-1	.	CASSRQAEDEQFF
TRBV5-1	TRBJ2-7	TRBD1	CASSLGGSWGEQYF
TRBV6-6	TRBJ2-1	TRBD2	CASSYSGTSGRNEQFF